The present T cell receptor (beta chain) was sequenced within a study of T cell responses to AZD1222 COVID-19 vaccine. V shed 4 bases, J shed 5 bases, and the junction held 8 bases outside the gene matches. CDR3 length equals 15 residues. Germline CDR1 and CDR2: SGDLS and YYNGEE. Profiling relied on immunoSEQ multiplex PCR, and the TCRdb table lists in-frame clones only, not all of them. The sample contains nearly 200,000 clones, approximately 95% of which appear only once. The chain joins TRBV9 to TRBJ1-1; 10 bases are shared with TRBD1. This TCR was recovered from an adult who received the AZD1222 COVID-19 vaccine. The sample consisted of peripheral blood, taken 28 days after the second AZD1222 dose. The CDR3 spells CASSKRQGAGTEAFF. The DNA of the CDR3 is TGTGCCAGCAGCAAGCGACAGGGGGCCGGAACTGAAGCTTTCTTT.